This T cell receptor (beta chain) was sequenced for a study of shared clonotypes between healthy human individuals. Study observations and caveats: Generally, estimated richness proved larger in naive subsets than it did in memory subsets.

In the case of this clone: Its antigen remains unknown.

A split of CD4+ cells into CD45RA+ naive and CD45RA-negative memory subsets was performed. Data came from immunoSEQ multiplex PCR; TCRdb stores just in-frame clones and leaves some out. The data contain approximately 2.5 million clones, just over 90% of them singletons. The germline V and J ends were trimmed by 0 bases and 6 bases, with 14 bases remaining between them. This CDR3 region has 15 residues. The germline V gene has CDR1 PRHDT and CDR2 FYEKMQ (reference sequence). The specimen was naive CD4+ T cells sorted from blood. As to subset: CD45RA+ positively selected. The V and J genes are TRBV13 and TRBJ1-1; D might be TRBD1 (6 bases). The receptor comes from a man between 18 and 35 years old in good health. CDR3 sequence (DNA): TGTGCCAGCAGCTTAGGCCTTCAGGGGCGGGCTGAAGCTTTCTTT. Residues: CASSLGLQGRAEAFF.